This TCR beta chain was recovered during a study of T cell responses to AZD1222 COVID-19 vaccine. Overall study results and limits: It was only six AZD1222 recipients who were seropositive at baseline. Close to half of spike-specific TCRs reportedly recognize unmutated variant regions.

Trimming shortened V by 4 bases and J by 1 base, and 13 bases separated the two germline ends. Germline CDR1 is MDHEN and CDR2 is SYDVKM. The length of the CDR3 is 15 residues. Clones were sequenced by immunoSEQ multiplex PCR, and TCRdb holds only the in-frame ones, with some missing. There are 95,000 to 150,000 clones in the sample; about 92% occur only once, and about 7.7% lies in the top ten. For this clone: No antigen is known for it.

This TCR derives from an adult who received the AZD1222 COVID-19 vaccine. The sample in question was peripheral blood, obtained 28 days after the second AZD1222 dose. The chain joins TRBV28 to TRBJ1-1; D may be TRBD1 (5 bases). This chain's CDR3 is CASSSEGSPNTEAFF. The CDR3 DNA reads TGTGCCAGCAGTTCAGAGGGGTCCCCGAACACTGAAGCTTTCTTT.